This T cell receptor beta chain was documented in a study of blood T cell repertoires in COVID-19. Original methodology: Amplification of reference gene primers was used by the study to estimate nucleated cell counts. Clones were read by immunoSEQ multiplex PCR, and TCRdb kept only the in-frame ones, dropping some. The DNA gave D and trimming, while V, J and clone size come from that table. The data contain 140,000 or so clones, 60% to 85% of them singletons. Germline V lookup: CDR1 GTSNPN, CDR2 SVGIG (reference sequence). The CDR3 sequence is 15 residues long. V was clipped by 0 bases and J by 6 bases, with 14 bases between them.

The clonotype comes from a man aged 50 to 60 with acute or convalescent COVID-19. Sequencing input: peripheral blood. This rearrangement joins TRBV30 to TRBJ2-2; tentatively, D is TRBD1 (5 bases). Here the CDR3 reads CAWSVSGLGPGELFF. CDR3 coding DNA: TGTGCCTGGAGTGTATCTGGCCTGGGGCCCGGGGAGCTGTTTTTT. The full variable domain, with the rest looked up from reference TRBV30 and TRBJ2-2, is SQTIHQWPATLVQPVGSPLSLECTVEGTSNPNLYWYRQAAGRGLQLLFYSVGIGQISSEVPQNLSASRPQDRQFILSSKKLLLSDSGFYLCAWSVSGLGPGELFFGEGSRLTVL.